The present T cell receptor (beta chain) was sequenced within a study of blood T cell repertoires in COVID-19. About the research overall: Spain, Italy and the United States supplied samples that represented acute and convalescent COVID-19. PBMCs, B-cell-depleted T cells, or T cells provided the cDNA or gDNA that made up the material.

The CDR3 contains 15 residues. V lost 4 bases and J lost 6, with 19 bases in between. Germline values: CDR1 MNHNY, CDR2 SVGAGI (reference sequence). Profiled with immunoSEQ multiplex PCR; TCRdb holds only in-frame clones, not every one. Among 150,000 to 200,000 clones listed, just over 85% were seen once. Material for sequencing was peripheral blood. J is TRBJ2-7 and V is TRBV6-6; D perhaps matches TRBD1 (5 bases). The receptor comes from a man in his forties or fifties with active or convalescent COVID-19. CDR3 in amino acids: CASSSSGRGHFEQYF. The CDR3 DNA follows: TGTGCCAGCAGTTCTAGTGGACGAGGACACTTCGAGCAGTACTTC.